This TCR beta chain was observed in a study of T cell responses to AZD1222 COVID-19 vaccine. Using immunoSEQ multiplex PCR, the repertoire was profiled, and TCRdb retains in-frame clones only, with some absent. The sample carries some 150,000 clones, 90% recorded once. The sample was peripheral blood, taken 28 days after the second AZD1222 dose. The clonotype was recovered from an adult who received the AZD1222 COVID-19 vaccine.

The CDR3 nucleotides read TGTGCCAGCAGCCAAGGGGGGTTAGGCCGGACAGGGTCCTACAATGAGCAGTTCTTC. Amino acids: CASSQGGLGRTGSYNEQFF. This sequence joins TRBV3-1 (or the pseudogene TRBV3-2) and TRBJ2-1; the match to TRBD1 covers 8 bases. Trimming removed 1 base from V and 1 base from J; junction bases left unmatched: 12. The CDR3 extends over 19 amino acids. Germline V gene lookup returns CDR1 LGHDT and CDR2 YNNKEL (reference sequence).